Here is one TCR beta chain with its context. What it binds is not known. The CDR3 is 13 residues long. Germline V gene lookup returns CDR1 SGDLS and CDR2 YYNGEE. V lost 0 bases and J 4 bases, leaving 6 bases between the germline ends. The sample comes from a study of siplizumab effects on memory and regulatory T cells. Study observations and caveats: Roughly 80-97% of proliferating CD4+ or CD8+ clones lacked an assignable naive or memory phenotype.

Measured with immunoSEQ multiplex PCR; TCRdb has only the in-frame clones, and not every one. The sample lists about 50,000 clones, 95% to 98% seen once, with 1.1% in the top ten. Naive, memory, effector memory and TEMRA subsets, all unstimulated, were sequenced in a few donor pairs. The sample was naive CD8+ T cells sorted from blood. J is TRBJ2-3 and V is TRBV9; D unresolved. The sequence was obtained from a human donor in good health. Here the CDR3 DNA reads TGTGCCAGCAGCGTAGAAGCCCCAGATACGCAGTATTTT. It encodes CASSVEAPDTQYF.